These 30 T cell receptor beta chains came from one sample sequenced in a study of OX40 agonist ivuxolimab in advanced cancers. TCRdb's table, derived via immunoSEQ multiplex PCR, lists solely in-frame clones and lacks some. This sample has 53,000 or so clones, with around 84% found just once. Here the sequenced sample was CD4+ or CD8+ T cells sorted from blood, taken in a trial of the OX40 agonist ivuxolimab. All receptors derive from an adult with an advanced solid tumor such as melanoma, head and neck, liver or kidney cancer.

The gene calls are TRBV19 and TRBJ2-5; TRBD1 might be the D (6 bases). The length of the CDR3 is 12 residues. Germline assignment: CDR1 LNHDA and CDR2 SQIVND (reference sequence). The ends were cut back, 4 bases at V and 5 bases at J, with 8 bases in the middle. The DNA of the CDR3 is TGTGCCAGTAGTACGAGGGGGGAGACCCAGTACTTC. This gives the protein CASSTRGETQYF.

This clone was counted a single time. The V gene is TRBV7-2, the J gene TRBJ1-1; no reliable D call. This CDR3 comprises 15 residues. V was clipped by 1 base and J by 4 bases, with 13 bases between them. Germline V gene lookup returns CDR1 SGHTA and CDR2 FQGNSA. The CDR3 loop reads CASSLGARVGTEAFF. DNA of the CDR3: TGTGCCAGCAGCTTAGGAGCAAGGGTAGGCACTGAAGCTTTCTTT.

This chain joins TRBV19 and TRBJ2-7; maybe TRBD1 (6 bases). The CDR3 contains 14 residues. Germline CDR1 LNHDA, CDR2 SQIVND (reference sequence). V was cut by 3 bases and J by 5 bases, with 14 bases left in between. CDR3 protein: CASSMQGSSNEQYF. The CDR3 DNA is TGTGCCAGTAGTATGCAGGGGTCTAGCAACGAGCAGTACTTC.

V is TRBV11-2 and J is TRBJ2-1; no firm D call. Germline V gives CDR1 SGHAT, CDR2 FQNNGV. V was cut by 1 base and J by 8 bases, with 12 bases left in between. The CDR3 spans 14 residues. The CDR3 loop reads CASSLGVQPHEQFF. The CDR3 coding sequence is TGTGCCAGCAGCTTAGGGGTACAGCCTCATGAGCAGTTCTTC.

The DNA of the CDR3 is TGTGCCAGCTCACCACTCAGAGACACTAGCTCTGGGGCCAACGTCCTGACTTTC. Amino acid sequence: CASSPLRDTSSGANVLTF. V is TRBV18 and J is TRBJ2-6; possible D gene TRBD2, 5 bases. Per the germline V gene, CDR1 is KGHSH and CDR2 is LQKENI. Trimming cost V 1 base and J 0 bases, with 13 bases left between them. The CDR3 spans 18 residues.

J is TRBJ2-1 and V is TRBV2; 9 bases map to TRBD2. The V gene's germline CDR1 is SNHLY and CDR2 FYNNEI. J was trimmed by 0 bases and V by 4 bases; bases with no gene match: 10. The CDR3 has 18 amino acids. CDR3 sequence: CASSVVRLADNSYNEQFF. CDR3 sequence (DNA): TGTGCCAGCAGTGTAGTTCGACTAGCGGACAACTCCTACAATGAGCAGTTCTTC.

A word on this clone: The sample has other DNA sequences that encode this CDR3 too. This chain connects TRBV28 to TRBJ1-5; the D is unclear. The CDR3 covers 12 residues. The V end lost 3 bases, the J end lost 6 bases, and 6 bases lay between the germline ends. The germline CDR1 and CDR2 sequences are MDHEN and SYDVKM. Here the CDR3 DNA reads TGTGCCAGCAGTTTTGAGGTTCAGCCCCAGCATTTT. Amino acids: CASSFEVQPQHF.

J is TRBJ2-3 and V is TRBV5-1; 8 bases are shared with TRBD1. V dropped 4 bases and J dropped 1; count of bases not matched to a gene: 8. CDR3 size: 16 residues. The germline V gene encodes CDR1 SGHRS and CDR2 YFSETQ. The CDR3 is CASSLPGTGGTDTQYF. DNA for the CDR3: TGCGCCAGCAGCCTGCCTGGGACAGGCGGCACAGATACGCAGTATTTT.

This chain joins TRBV9 and TRBJ1-3, with unresolved D. Trimming cost V 0 bases and J 3 bases, with 4 bases left between them. The CDR3 runs to 13 residues. The germline CDR1 and CDR2 sequences are SGDLS and YYNGEE. DNA of the CDR3: TGTGCCAGCAGCGTAGATAATGGAAACACCATATATTTT. Its translation: CASSVDNGNTIYF.

The chain joins TRBV9 to TRBJ2-2; 10 bases line up with TRBD2. V shed 0 bases, J shed 5 bases, and the junction held 4 bases outside the gene matches. CDR1 SGDLS and CDR2 YYNGEE come from the germline V gene. The CDR3 sequence is 16 residues long. The DNA of the CDR3 is TGTGCCAGCAGCGTAGTGTCTAGCGGGAGTACCGGGGAGCTGTTTTTT. Translating gives CASSVVSSGSTGELFF.

The CDR3 protein is CASSPGLAGASANTGELFF. The CDR3 DNA reads as TGTGCCAGCAGCCCAGGACTAGCGGGAGCTTCCGCGAACACCGGGGAGCTGTTTTTT. V usage is TRBV9 and J usage is TRBJ2-2; 13 bases are a match to TRBD2. Germline V lookup: CDR1 SGDLS, CDR2 YYNGEE. The CDR3 loop spans 19 amino acids. V was pared by 4 bases and J by 0 bases, with 9 bases of the junction left unmatched.

The chain links TRBV27 to TRBJ2-5; D is possibly TRBD2 (6 bases). V lost 3 bases and J lost 5, with 13 bases in between. This CDR3 has 14 residues. Germline CDR1 reads MNHEY; CDR2 reads SMNVEV (reference sequence). The CDR3 here is CASSFSGRVETQYF. CDR3 DNA: TGTGCCAGCAGTTTTAGCGGTAGAGTGGAGACCCAGTACTTC.

The chain couples TRBV9 to TRBJ2-3; a weak D match, TRBD1 (6 bases). The germline V and J ends were trimmed by 4 bases and 0 bases, with 18 bases remaining between them. The CDR3 runs 17 residues. In germline, CDR1 is SGDLS, CDR2 YYNGEE. CDR3 in DNA: TGTGCCAGCAGCCCCCGGGACACCCTCCCTAGCACAGATACGCAGTATTTT. The encoded protein is CASSPRDTLPSTDTQYF.

The genes are TRBV30 and TRBJ2-6; D is uncertain. CDR3 length equals 15 residues. In germline, CDR1 is GTSNPN, CDR2 SVGIG (reference sequence). V lost 2 bases and J lost 1, with 9 bases in between. CDR3 DNA: TGTGCCTGGAGTCTGCCCGTTTCTGGGGCCAACGTCCTGACTTTC. As protein: CAWSLPVSGANVLTF.

The V call is TRBV9, the J call TRBJ2-1; the D gene could be TRBD1 or TRBD2 (6 bases each). The ends were cut back, 0 bases at V and 10 bases at J, with 11 bases in the middle. The CDR3 extends over 13 amino acids. CDR1 is SGDLS and CDR2 is YYNGEE in the germline V gene. The CDR3, as DNA: TGTGCCAGCAGCGTAGTAGTAGGGGGGGAGCAGTTCTTC. This codes for CASSVVVGGEQFF.

This clone was found a few times. V and J are TRBV6-5 and TRBJ1-4, with a tentative D call TRBD1 (5 bases). Trimming took 7 bases from V and 8 from J, leaving 11 bases between them. The CDR3 loop spans 12 amino acids. Germline V gene sequence: CDR1 MNHEY, CDR2 SVGAGI. DNA of the CDR3: TGTGCCAGCAACACAGGAAGGGAAAAACTGTTTTTT. It codes for CASNTGREKLFF.

The chain combines TRBV11-2 with TRBJ2-7; TRBD2 matches at 7 bases. The J segment lost 2 bases and the V segment lost 6 bases, leaving 16 bases of the junction unmatched. The CDR3 is 17 residues long. Germline V gene sequence: CDR1 SGHAT, CDR2 FQNNGV. The CDR3 bases are TGTGCCAGCAGGTCGATCGTGGGCGGGAGCTTCGCCTACGAGCAGTACTTC. Amino acids: CASRSIVGGSFAYEQYF.

J is TRBJ2-1 and V is TRBV15; unclear D gene. This CDR3 spans 14 amino acids. V lost 0 bases, J lost 4 bases, and 7 bases lay in between. The germline gives CDR1 LNHNV, CDR2 YYDKDF (reference sequence). CDR3 sequence (DNA): TGTGCCACCAGCAGAGATCCGGCGTACAATGAGCAGTTCTTC. Translated, it gives CATSRDPAYNEQFF.

The genes are TRBV30 and TRBJ2-1; 9 bases line up with TRBD2. CDR3 length: 15 amino acids. Per the germline V gene, CDR1 is GTSNPN and CDR2 is SVGIG (reference sequence). J was trimmed by 4 bases and V by 3 bases; bases with no gene match: 7. The CDR3 region has the DNA TGTGCCTGGAGGGCCCTAGCGGGAAGGTACAATGAGCAGTTCTTC. It codes for CAWRALAGRYNEQFF.

J is TRBJ2-3 and V is TRBV5-1; 10 nucleotides line up with TRBD2. V dropped 0 bases and J dropped 4; count of bases not matched to a gene: 5. Per germline, CDR1 SGHRS and CDR2 YFSETQ. The CDR3 totals 16 residues. As DNA, the CDR3 is TGCGCCAGCAGCTTGGCCAGCGGGAGGGTTGCAGATACGCAGTATTTT. Protein sequence: CASSLASGRVADTQYF.

The rearrangement joins TRBV7-9 to TRBJ2-2, with a possible D match to TRBD2 (6 bases). The germline V and J ends were trimmed by 4 bases and 6 bases, with 15 bases remaining between them. The CDR3 is 15 residues long. From germline, CDR1 is SEHNR and CDR2 FQNEAQ (reference sequence). The CDR3 reads CASSSRSGVAGELFF. The CDR3 DNA follows: TGTGCCAGCAGCTCCCGGTCGGGGGTGGCCGGGGAGCTGTTTTTT.

The table lists this clone with a few counts. CDR3 bases: TGTGCCAGCAGTGATCGTGGGATTACGGAAGCTTTCTTT. The encoded protein is CASSDRGITEAFF. J is TRBJ1-1 and V is TRBV6-1; D unclear. Germline V gives CDR1 MNHNS, CDR2 SASEGT. The V and J ends lost 3 bases and 8 bases respectively, with 13 bases between them. There are 13 residues in the CDR3.

The chain recombines TRBV25-1 with TRBJ2-7; D remains ambiguous. Germline loops: CDR1 MGHDK, CDR2 SYGVNS. This CDR3 comprises 12 residues. V gave up 5 bases and J gave up 3 bases, with 8 bases separating them. The CDR3 DNA is TGTGCCAGCAGTAGCCAAAACTACGAGCAGTACTTC. Amino acids: CASSSQNYEQYF.

V usage is TRBV5-4 and J usage is TRBJ2-2; D perhaps matches TRBD2 (6 bases). Trimming took 10 bases from V and 2 from J, leaving 12 bases between them. The germline V gene encodes CDR1 SGHNT and CDR2 YYREEE (reference sequence). There are 13 residues in the CDR3. CDR3 bases: TGTGCCGCCCGGGACTCTAACACCGGGGAGCTGTTTTTT. Amino acid sequence: CAARDSNTGELFF.

In nucleotides, the CDR3 is TGCGCCAGCAGCCCCCGGGACAGGGGAGTTTTATGGTCTGCAGATACGCAGTATTTT. Translated, it gives CASSPRDRGVLWSADTQYF. The rearrangement uses TRBV5-1 and TRBJ2-3, with 10 bases that match TRBD1. The CDR3 sequence is 19 residues long. Germline assignment: CDR1 SGHRS and CDR2 YFSETQ. The ends lost 4 bases at V and 4 bases at J; junction bases unmatched: 18.

J is TRBJ2-7 and V is TRBV7-2; D perhaps matches TRBD2 (7 bases). The V gene's germline CDR1 is SGHTA and CDR2 FQGNSA. The V and J ends lost 5 bases and 5 bases respectively, with 16 bases between them. CDR3 length: 14 amino acids. CDR3 sequence reads: CASSPEGGRDEQYF. In nucleotides, the CDR3 is TGTGCCAGCAGCCCAGAGGGGGGGAGGGACGAGCAGTACTTC.

This clone appeared a single time. The rearrangement uses TRBV6-5 and TRBJ2-5; TRBD2 aligns across 7 bases. The ends lost 4 bases at V and 3 bases at J; junction bases unmatched: 2. Germline V lookup: CDR1 MNHEY, CDR2 SVGAGI. CDR3 size: 13 residues. CDR3 DNA: TGTGCCAGCAGTTGGGCGGGAGAAGAGACCCAGTACTTC. Encoded protein: CASSWAGEETQYF.

V usage is TRBV7-9 and J usage is TRBJ2-3; no reliable D call. This CDR3 contains 12 residues. Germline loops: CDR1 SEHNR, CDR2 FQNEAQ (reference sequence). Trimming took 3 bases from V and 4 from J, leaving 5 bases between them. CDR3 sequence: CASSFGSDTQYF. The DNA for the CDR3 is TGTGCCAGCAGCTTTGGGTCAGATACGCAGTATTTT.

The V call is TRBV19, the J call TRBJ1-1; tentatively, D is TRBD1 (5 bases). The CDR3 has 18 residues. V was clipped by 7 bases and J by 3 bases, with 27 bases between them. Germline V gives CDR1 LNHDA, CDR2 SQIVND (reference sequence). DNA of the CDR3: TGTGCCAGTACTACACGCAAGGGCGCGAGGGACCGGGACACTGAAGCTTTCTTT. It translates to CASTTRKGARDRDTEAFF.

The chain couples TRBV11-2 to TRBJ1-4, with D unclear. V lost 0 bases to trimming and J lost 8 bases, with 7 bases between them. CDR3 length equals 13 residues. Germline V gene data show CDR1 as SGHAT and CDR2 as FQNNGV. CDR3 protein: CASSLDRSEKLFF. The CDR3, as DNA: TGTGCCAGCAGCTTAGACAGGAGCGAAAAACTGTTTTTT.